Below are 28 T cell receptor beta chains sequenced from a single sample in a study of CD8 T cells in Susac syndrome. RNA totalling roughly 0.5 to 1 ug underwent reverse transcription with random hexamers. Using its own MiXCR run on the immunoSEQ multiplex PCR reads, TCRdb lists one record per CDR3 protein. The sample has some 130,000 distinct CDR3 sequences, around 93% seen once. The sequenced sample was CD8+ T cells from PBMCs. The source of these receptors is a human donor with Susac syndrome.

The genes are TRBV5-1 and TRBJ1-5; D possibly corresponds to TRBD1 (6 bases). The CDR3 totals 17 residues. The germline V gene encodes CDR1 SGHRS and CDR2 YFSETQ. Trimming removed 0 bases from V and 7 bases from J, with 20 bases in between. CDR3 in DNA: TGCGCCAGCAGCTTGGGCCCGGGCGGGGGGCAAGAACAGCCCCAGCATTTT. This codes for CASSLGPGGGQEQPQHF. The full variable domain, rest sourced from reference TRBV5-1 and TRBJ1-5, is KAGVTQTPRYLIKTRGQQVTLSCSPISGHRSVSWYQQTPGQGLQFLFEYFSETQRNKGNFPGRFSGRQFSNSRSEMNVSTLELGDSALYLCASSLGPGGGQEQPQHFGDGTRLSIL.

In this sample, this clonotype turned up once. The rearrangement joins TRBV19 to TRBJ2-7; D could derive from TRBD1 or TRBD2 (12 bases each). CDR3 length: 20 amino acids. CDR1 and CDR2 (germline): LNHDA, SQIVND (reference sequence). Trimming removed 4 bases at V and 3 bases at J, with 31 bases between. This chain's CDR3 is CASSTGTGGYELAGGYEQYF. Written as DNA, the CDR3 is TGTGCCAGTAGTACCGGGACAGGGGGCTACGAACTAGCGGGAGGCTACGAGCAGTACTTC.

The CDR3 spells CASSSRIWGGFSGANVLTF. CDR3 bases: TGTGCCAGCAGCTCCCGAATCTGGGGAGGCTTCTCTGGGGCCAACGTCCTGACTTTC. This chain joins TRBV7-9 and TRBJ2-6; perhaps TRBD2 as D (6 bases). Germline CDR1 is SEHNR and CDR2 is FQNEAQ (reference sequence). The ends were cut back, 4 bases at V and 0 bases at J, with 19 bases in the middle. The CDR3 sequence is 19 residues long.

The rearrangement links TRBV27 to TRBJ2-1; the match to TRBD2 covers 11 bases. From germline, CDR1 is MNHEY and CDR2 SMNVEV (reference sequence). V shed 7 bases, J shed 6 bases, and the junction held 8 bases outside the gene matches. This CDR3 contains 15 residues. The CDR3 nucleotides are TGTGCCAGCACCCCCGGGACTAGCGGAACCAATGAGCAGTTCTTC. Its protein product is CASTPGTSGTNEQFF.

The genes are TRBV2 and TRBJ2-5; D call uncertain. Germline V gene lookup returns CDR1 SNHLY and CDR2 FYNNEI. The CDR3 contains 16 residues. The germline V and J ends were trimmed by 1 base and 2 bases, with 14 bases remaining between them. The CDR3 DNA reads as TGTGCCAGCAGTGAAGGGTTTCGGTACCCGCAAGAGACCCAGTACTTC. It codes for CASSEGFRYPQETQYF.

In this sample, this clonotype turned up once. The chain uses TRBV6-5 and TRBJ1-1, with 8 bases fitting TRBD1. The CDR3 contains 11 residues. The V gene end was trimmed by 6 bases and the J gene end by 11 bases; junction bases not matched to a gene: 5. Germline V gene lookup returns CDR1 MNHEY and CDR2 SVGAGI. The CDR3 region has the DNA TGTGCCAGCAGGGACAGGGTTATGGCTTTCTTT. Translation: CASRDRVMAFF.

This chain links TRBV7-9 with TRBJ2-4, with 7 bases that match TRBD2. The CDR3 loop spans 13 amino acids. CDR1 and CDR2 (germline): SEHNR, FQNEAQ (reference sequence). The V and J ends lost 5 bases and 8 bases, in that order; junction bases with no gene match: 6. The CDR3 DNA reads TGTGCCAGCAGCCTCGAGGGAGGGGACATTCAGTACTTC. It is translated as CASSLEGGDIQYF. Variable domain in full (rest from reference TRBV7-9 and TRBJ2-4): DTGVSQNPRHKITKRGQNVTFRCDPISEHNRLYWYRQTLGQGPEFLTYFQNEAQLEKSRLLSDRFSAERPKGSFSTLEIQRTEQGDSAMYLCASSLEGGDIQYFGAGTRLSVL.

The J gene is TRBJ2-3, the V gene TRBV27, with D unclear. Trimming shortened V by 1 base and J by 5 bases, and 13 bases separated the two germline ends. Germline V gives CDR1 MNHEY, CDR2 SMNVEV (reference sequence). The CDR3 is made up of 15 amino acids. The CDR3 DNA is TGTGCCAGCAGTTTATTCCCTGGATCGGAAGATACGCAGTATTTT. The encoded protein is CASSLFPGSEDTQYF.

The chain is built from TRBV14 and TRBJ2-1; 9 bases map to TRBD1. CDR1 and CDR2 (germline): SGHDN, FVKESK. After removal of 3 bases from V and 3 bases from J, the junction contained 3 bases not matched to a gene. The CDR3 loop spans 15 amino acids. CDR3 in DNA: TGTGCCAGCAGCCACCACAGGGGGCTCTACAATGAGCAGTTCTTC. It encodes CASSHHRGLYNEQFF.

The gene calls are TRBV9 and TRBJ1-1; D is ambiguous. V was cut by 4 bases and J by 1 base, with 11 bases left in between. The CDR3 spans 14 residues. Germline V gene lookup returns CDR1 SGDLS and CDR2 YYNGEE. The DNA for the CDR3 is TGTGCCAGCAGCCCCCCAGCGCAGAACACTGAAGCTTTCTTT. It translates to CASSPPAQNTEAFF.

The chain uses TRBV9 and TRBJ2-3; 7 positions match TRBD1. The CDR3 contains 13 residues. After removal of 5 bases from V and 2 bases from J, the junction contained 2 bases not matched to a gene. Germline V CDR1 and CDR2: SGDLS, YYNGEE. CDR3 protein: CASRGQYTDTQYF. DNA of the CDR3: TGTGCCAGCAGGGGACAGTACACAGATACGCAGTATTTT.

This clonotype was found a few times. V is TRBV19 and J is TRBJ2-2, with unresolved D. Germline V CDR1 and CDR2: LNHDA, SQIVND (reference sequence). The V end lost 5 bases, the J end lost 5 bases, and 6 bases lay between the germline ends. CDR3 size: 12 residues. Here the CDR3 reads CASSGRTGELFF. CDR3 DNA: TGTGCCAGTAGTGGGCGGACCGGGGAGCTGTTTTTT.

The chain employs TRBV28 and TRBJ1-2, with TRBD1 matching over 9 bases. The CDR3 loop spans 15 amino acids. The trim removed 2 bases at V and 5 bases at J, leaving 6 bases unmatched. Germline values: CDR1 MDHEN, CDR2 SYDVKM. Here the CDR3 reads CASSLEQGAIYGYTF. Here the CDR3 DNA reads TGTGCCAGCAGTTTAGAACAGGGGGCTATTTATGGCTACACCTTC.

V usage is TRBV20-1 and J usage is TRBJ2-7, with 9 bases fitting TRBD1. Germline-derived CDR1 and CDR2 are DFQATT and SNEGSKA (reference sequence). Germline trimming cut 8 bases from V and 3 bases from J; bases unmatched to any gene: 8. This CDR3 comprises 13 residues. DNA for the CDR3: TGCAGTTCACAGGGGGCGAAAAGCTACGAGCAGTACTTC. The encoded protein is CSSQGAKSYEQYF.

The V call is TRBV28, the J call TRBJ1-2, with 10 bases identical to TRBD1. The CDR3 runs to 17 residues. Germline-derived CDR1 and CDR2 are MDHEN and SYDVKM. Trimming took 4 bases from V and 4 from J; bases not matched to a gene: 12. The CDR3 loop reads CASSSGTGVYPGYGYTF. For the CDR3, the DNA is TGTGCCAGCAGTTCAGGGACAGGGGTTTATCCGGGCTATGGCTACACCTTC.

The chain recombines TRBV3-1 with TRBJ2-3; no firm D call. The germline V and J ends were trimmed by 4 bases and 3 bases, with 8 bases remaining between them. Germline V gene lookup returns CDR1 LGHDT and CDR2 YNNKEL (reference sequence). The length of the CDR3 is 13 residues. For the CDR3, the DNA is TGTGCCAGCAGCCCCCGAGCGACAGATACGCAGTATTTT. Translation gives CASSPRATDTQYF.

The gene calls are TRBV9 and TRBJ1-2; TRBD1 matches 7 bases. V lost 4 bases and J lost 6; bases outside the gene matches: 12. In germline, CDR1 is SGDLS, CDR2 YYNGEE. This CDR3 contains 15 residues. In nucleotides, the CDR3 is TGTGCCAGCAGCCCCCCCCAGGGACAGTTTCATGGCTACACCTTC. This gives the protein CASSPPQGQFHGYTF.

The chain links TRBV7-3 to TRBJ2-3, with D possibly TRBD2 on 5 matching bases. Trimming removed 3 bases at V and 7 bases at J, with 11 bases between. The CDR3 is 13 amino acids. The germline V gene has CDR1 SGHTA and CDR2 FQGTGA. CDR3 region: CASSFGGGNTQYF. The CDR3 nucleotides are TGTGCCAGCAGCTTCGGTGGAGGCAATACGCAGTATTTT. Supplemented by reference TRBV7-3 and TRBJ2-3, the full variable domain reads GAGVSQTPSNKVTEKGKYVELRCDPISGHTALYWYRQSLGQGPEFLIYFQGTGAADDSGLPNDRFFAVRPEGSVSTLKIQRTERGDSAVYLCASSFGGGNTQYFGPGTRLTVL.

The chain is built from TRBV29-1 and TRBJ2-1, with unresolved D. Germline CDR1 SQVTM, CDR2 ANQGSEA. Trimming pared 4 bases from V and 3 bases from J, leaving 16 bases between. The CDR3 totals 15 residues. CDR3: CSVVGGPPLYNEQFF. The CDR3 DNA sequence: TGCAGCGTTGTAGGCGGTCCGCCCCTCTACAATGAGCAGTTCTTC.

The V call is TRBV15, the J call TRBJ2-1; 10 nucleotides agree with TRBD1. Germline V gene sequence: CDR1 LNHNV, CDR2 YYDKDF (reference sequence). The junction had 1 base not matched to a gene; V was cut back by 5 bases and J by 3 bases. This CDR3 comprises 14 residues. The CDR3 bases are TGTGCCACCAGCGGGACAGGGGACTACAATGAGCAGTTCTTC. Translating it yields CATSGTGDYNEQFF.

This sequence joins TRBV10-3 and TRBJ2-7, with TRBD2 matching 7 bases. This CDR3 region has 13 residues. Germline V gives CDR1 ENHRY, CDR2 SYGVKD. Trimming removed 9 bases from V and 3 bases from J; junction bases left unmatched: 8. The CDR3 here is CAIARREGYEQYF. CDR3 nucleotides: TGTGCCATAGCACGGAGGGAGGGCTACGAGCAGTACTTC.

The chain employs TRBV20-1 and TRBJ1-1, with D hard to call. The ends were cut back, 2 bases at V and 7 bases at J, with 5 bases in the middle. This CDR3 has 10 amino acids. Germline V gene lookup returns CDR1 DFQATT and CDR2 SNEGSKA (reference sequence). CDR3: CSARQVEAFF. The CDR3 nucleotides are TGCAGTGCTAGACAGGTTGAAGCTTTCTTT.

The chain recombines TRBV12-3 or TRBV12-4 with TRBJ2-7; D unresolved. The CDR3 runs 11 residues. V lost 10 bases and J 2 bases, leaving 9 bases between the germline ends. CDR3: CATAVAYEQYF. CDR3 DNA sequence: TGTGCCACCGCGGTGGCCTACGAGCAGTACTTC.

This chain uses TRBV9 with TRBJ2-7, with TRBD2 identical over 9 bases. The CDR3 is made up of 14 amino acids. CDR1 is SGDLS and CDR2 is YYNGEE in the germline V gene. The junction had 1 base not matched to a gene; V was cut back by 0 bases and J by 3 bases. The CDR3 sequence: CASSVVAGDYEQYF. DNA of the CDR3: TGTGCCAGCAGCGTAGTAGCGGGAGACTACGAGCAGTACTTC. Using reference TRBV9 and TRBJ2-7 for the parts outside the CDR3, the full variable domain is DSGVTQTPKHLITATGQRVTLRCSPRSGDLSVYWYQQSLDQGLQFLIQYYNGEERAKGNILERFSAQQFPDLHSELNLSSLELGDSALYFCASSVVAGDYEQYFGPGTRLTVT.

The V call is TRBV29-1, the J call TRBJ1-1, with 8 positions matching TRBD1. The germline gives CDR1 SQVTM, CDR2 ANQGSEA. Trimming at V came to 4 bases and at J to 1 base, leaving 5 bases not matched to a gene. This CDR3 contains 14 residues. The CDR3 sequence: CSVGRTGRNTEAFF. CDR3 nucleotides: TGCAGCGTTGGTAGGACAGGGAGGAACACTGAAGCTTTCTTT.

The V gene is TRBV12-5, the J gene TRBJ2-3; maybe TRBD1 (5 bases). The length of the CDR3 is 14 residues. V was shortened by 5 bases and J by 2 bases, with 11 bases between the two germline ends. Germline-derived CDR1 and CDR2 are LGHNT and FRNRAP. CDR3 sequence reads: CASGPTDNTDTQYF. The CDR3 DNA reads as TGTGCTAGTGGTCCCACGGACAACACAGATACGCAGTATTTT.

The CDR3 protein is CASRTGMNTEAFF. The CDR3 bases are TGTGCCAGCAGGACAGGCATGAACACTGAAGCTTTCTTT. This chain uses TRBV6-5 with TRBJ1-1, with a weak D call TRBD1 (6 bases). In germline, CDR1 is MNHEY, CDR2 SVGAGI. V was shortened by 6 bases and J by 0 bases, with 8 bases between the two germline ends. This CDR3 region has 13 residues.

The chain uses TRBV27 and TRBJ2-1; perhaps TRBD1 as D (6 bases). The CDR3 extends over 13 amino acids. V shed 3 bases and J shed 6 bases, with 9 bases lying between them. Germline loops: CDR1 MNHEY, CDR2 SMNVEV (reference sequence). The CDR3 coding sequence is TGTGCCAGCAGTTTGGACAGTTCCAATGAGCAGTTCTTC. Residues: CASSLDSSNEQFF.